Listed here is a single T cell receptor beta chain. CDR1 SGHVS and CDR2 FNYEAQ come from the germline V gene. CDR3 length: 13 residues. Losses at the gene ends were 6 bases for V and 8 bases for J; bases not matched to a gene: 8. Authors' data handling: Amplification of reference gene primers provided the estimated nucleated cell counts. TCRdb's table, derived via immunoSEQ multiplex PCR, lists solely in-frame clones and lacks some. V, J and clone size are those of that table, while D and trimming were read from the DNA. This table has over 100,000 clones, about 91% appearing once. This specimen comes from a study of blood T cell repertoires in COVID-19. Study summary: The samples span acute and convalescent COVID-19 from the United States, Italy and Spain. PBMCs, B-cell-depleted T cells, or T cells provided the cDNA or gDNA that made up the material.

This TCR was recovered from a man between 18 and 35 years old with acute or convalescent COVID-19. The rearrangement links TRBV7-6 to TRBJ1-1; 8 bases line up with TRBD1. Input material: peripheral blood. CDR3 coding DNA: TGTGCCAGCAGTTTCCGACAGGGGAGGGAAGCTTTCTTT. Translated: CASSFRQGREAFF.